The 2 T cell receptor beta chains below were found in one sample sequenced in a study of regulatory T cells in long-lasting Graves disease. As for time point: newly diagnosed GD, antithyroid drugs for less than 3 months. Researchers made the TCR library from RNA that was extracted from PBMCs. Arm-PCR of CDR3 regions and iRepertoire HTBI primers were used to build TCR beta libraries. TCRdb processed the multiplex PCR reads anew with MiXCR; each CDR3 protein has one entry. The data contain 500,000 or so distinct CDR3 sequences, 11% to 15% of them singletons. This sample was shared with a second study, whose subject was T cells in Graves' hyperthyroidism and ophthalmopathy.

The sequences come from peripheral blood mononuclear cells (PBMCs), collected at new diagnosis, from a patient treated with antithyroid drugs. Source of these receptors: a woman between 50 and 59 years old with Graves disease.

This clonotype was observed a few times. The chain employs TRBV5-1 and TRBJ2-2, with TRBD2 matching over 9 bases. The V and J ends lost 0 bases and 4 bases, in that order; junction bases with no gene match: 7. CDR1 and CDR2 (germline): SGHRS, YFSETQ. This CDR3 is 17 amino acids long. The CDR3 reads CASSLEAGGPLTGELFF. CDR3 DNA: TGCGCCAGCAGCTTGGAGGCGGGAGGGCCTCTCACCGGGGAGCTGTTTTTT.

This clonotype was detected only a few times. This may stem from a read error, because a much larger clone lies one nucleotide away. The J gene is TRBJ2-1, the V gene TRBV6-1; 11 bases are shared with TRBD1. The germline V gene encodes CDR1 MNHNS and CDR2 SASEGT. There are 17 residues in the CDR3. The V segment lost 6 bases and the J segment 2 bases; nucleotides outside the gene matches: 9. The CDR3 sequence: CASRSGQGASTYNEQFF. The CDR3 DNA reads as TGTGCCAGCAGATCCGGACAGGGGGCCTCAACCTACAATGAGCAGTTCTTC.